Listed below are T cell receptor beta chains from one sample, sequenced in a study of memory B cells and T cells in multiple sclerosis. Profiled with immunoSEQ multiplex PCR; TCRdb holds only in-frame clones, not every one. The data show fewer than 15,000 clones, 60% to 80% seen once. The sequencing input was memory (CD45RO+) CD4+ T cells from blood. Every receptor here comes from a human donor with multiple sclerosis. Each CDR3 is given with its conserved first and last residue. The order of the fields is D gene, V gene, clone size, J gene, CDR3 DNA, CDR3 protein. The D gene is left open where the match is weak. Not all rows give a size; the values are once, few, many and, for expanded clones, a class.

TRBD2	TRBV5-1	-	TRBJ2-1	TGCGCCAGCCACCAGACTAGCGGGGGGCTTGAGCAGTTCTTC	CASHQTSGGLEQFF
-	TRBV6-5	-	TRBJ1-1	TGTGCCAGCAGTTACGGTCGACAGATGAACACTGAAGCTTTCTTT	CASSYGRQMNTEAFF
-	TRBV29-1	once	TRBJ1-1	TGCAGCGCCAGGGTGGCAAACACTGAAGCTTTCTTT	CSARVANTEAFF
-	TRBV29-1	-	TRBJ2-3	TGCAGCGTTAGCGGTAGCACAGATACGCAGTATTTT	CSVSGSTDTQYF
TRBD1	TRBV7-9	few	TRBJ1-2	TGTGCCAGCAGCTACCCCGGACAGGGGGTCTATGGCTACACCTTC	CASSYPGQGVYGYTF
-	TRBV7-9	-	TRBJ2-1	TGTGCCAGCAGCTTCAGGGATTTCTCTGAGCAGTTCTTC	CASSFRDFSEQFF
-	TRBV9	-	TRBJ1-2	TGTGCCAGCAGCGTAGTAGCGACGGCAGTCTATGGCTACACCTTC	CASSVVATAVYGYTF
-	TRBV12-5	-	TRBJ2-2	TGTGCTAGTGGTCCGAATGAGGGGAACACCGGGGAGCTGTTTTTT	CASGPNEGNTGELFF
TRBD2	TRBV7-3	-	TRBJ2-3	TGTGCCAGCAGCTTGACGGGGGGGCACACAGATACGCAGTATTTT	CASSLTGGHTDTQYF
-	TRBV10-3	-	TRBJ1-1	TGTGCCATCAGGGAGCGGGCTGAAGCTTTCTTT	CAIRERAEAFF
-	TRBV28	once	TRBJ2-5	TGTGCCAGCAGCCCCTCTAGATGGGGCTCCCAAGAGACCCAGTACTTC	CASSPSRWGSQETQYF
TRBD1	TRBV28	-	TRBJ1-2	TGTGCCAGCAGTGTGAGTGGGACAGGAACTAACTATGGCTACACCTTC	CASSVSGTGTNYGYTF
TRBD1	TRBV5-1	-	TRBJ1-2	TGCGCCAGCAGCTCGGGACGGACAGGAAGCGGCTACACCTTC	CASSSGRTGSGYTF
TRBD2	TRBV7-9	few	TRBJ2-7	TGTGCCAGCAGCTCTTTAGCGGGGTACTCCTACGAGCAGTACTTC	CASSSLAGYSYEQYF
-	TRBV30	-	TRBJ2-7	TGTGCCTGGAGTGTGGCCACATGGGAGCAGTACTTC	CAWSVATWEQYF
TRBD2	TRBV6-5	-	TRBJ2-1	TGTGCCAGCAGTTATGTAGCGGGGGGGCCGTGGGAGCAGTTCTTC	CASSYVAGGPWEQFF
-	TRBV11-1	-	TRBJ2-3	TGTGCCAGCAGGACCGGGGGAGCGGACACAGATACGCAGTATTTT	CASRTGGADTDTQYF
TRBD1	TRBV11-2	-	TRBJ1-2	TGTGCCAGCAGCGTCATTAGACAGGGGGCTCACTATGGCTACACCTTC	CASSVIRQGAHYGYTF
TRBD1	TRBV4-2	-	TRBJ1-2	TGTGCCAGCAGCCAGGACATACAGGGGGGCTATGGCTACACCTTC	CASSQDIQGGYGYTF
-	TRBV6-1	-	TRBJ1-2	TGTGCCAGCAGTGTGACACAGAACTATGGCTACACCTTC	CASSVTQNYGYTF
-	TRBV28	-	TRBJ2-7	TGTGCCAGCAGTCCAGGGCACTACGAGCAGTACTTC	CASSPGHYEQYF
TRBD1	TRBV29-1	-	TRBJ1-2	TGCAGCTCCCAGACAGGGAACTATGGCTACACCTTC	CSSQTGNYGYTF